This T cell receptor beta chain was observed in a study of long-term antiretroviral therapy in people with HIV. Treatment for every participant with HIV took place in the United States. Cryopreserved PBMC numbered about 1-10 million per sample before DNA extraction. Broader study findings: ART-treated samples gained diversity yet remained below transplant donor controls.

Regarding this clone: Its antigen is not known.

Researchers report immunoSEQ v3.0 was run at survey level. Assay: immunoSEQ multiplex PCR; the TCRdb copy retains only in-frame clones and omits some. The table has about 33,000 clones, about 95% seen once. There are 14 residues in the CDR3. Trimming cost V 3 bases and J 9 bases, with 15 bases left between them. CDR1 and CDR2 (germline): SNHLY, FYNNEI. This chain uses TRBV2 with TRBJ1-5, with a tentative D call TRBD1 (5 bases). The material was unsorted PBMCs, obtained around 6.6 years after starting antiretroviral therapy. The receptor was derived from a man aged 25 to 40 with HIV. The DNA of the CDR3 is TGTGCCAGCAGTGACGATCAGGGTGCTGGGCCCCAGCATTTT. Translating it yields CASSDDQGAGPQHF.